Listed below are T cell receptor beta chains from one sample, sequenced in a study of blood T cell repertoires in COVID-19. Generated by immunoSEQ multiplex PCR, the TCRdb table keeps only in-frame clones and is missing some. The sample has around 94,000 clones; roughly 85% are singletons. Sequencing was performed on peripheral blood. The source is a man aged 50-60 years with active COVID-19. Both conserved end residues are part of each CDR3. D genes are given only for firm matches. Part of the rows lack a size; the others show once, few, many or a class for expanded clones.

V	length	D	J	size	CDR3	DNA
TRBV6-2/TRBV6-3	11	NA	TRBJ1-1	NA	CASSQGTEAFF	TGTGCCAGCAGTCAGGGGACTGAAGCTTTCTTT
TRBV11-2	11	NA	TRBJ1-1	NA	CASSSGAEAFF	TGTGCCAGCAGCTCAGGGGCTGAAGCTTTCTTT
TRBV5-4	15	NA	TRBJ1-1	NA	CASSSGVSENTEAFF	TGTGCCAGCAGCTCCGGGGTTAGTGAGAACACTGAAGCTTTCTTT
TRBV7-9	13	TRBD1	TRBJ2-7	NA	CATHGTGFYEQYF	TGTGCCACGCACGGGACAGGGTTCTACGAGCAGTACTTC
TRBV7-2	14	NA	TRBJ2-1	NA	CASSLDPSSDEQFF	TGTGCCAGCAGCTTAGATCCTAGCAGCGATGAGCAGTTCTTC
TRBV6-5	14	NA	TRBJ2-1	NA	CASTGSPEGGEQFF	TGTGCCAGCACGGGGTCCCCGGAGGGTGGTGAGCAGTTCTTC
TRBV7-2	14	NA	TRBJ1-2	NA	CASSLTGWVYGYTF	TGTGCCAGCAGCCTAACAGGGTGGGTCTATGGCTACACCTTC
TRBV30	13	NA	TRBJ1-2	NA	CAWSVNGAAGYTF	TGTGCCTGGAGTGTCAACGGAGCGGCTGGCTACACCTTC
TRBV7-9	14	NA	TRBJ1-4	once	CASSLGGMGEKLFF	TGTGCCAGCAGCTTAGGAGGGATGGGGGAAAAACTGTTTTTT
TRBV10-3	14	NA	TRBJ2-1	NA	CAISGRRVGNEQFF	TGTGCCATCAGTGGTCGCAGGGTAGGGAATGAGCAGTTCTTC
TRBV6-2/TRBV6-3	14	TRBD1	TRBJ1-1	NA	CASSATGGNTEAFF	TGTGCCAGCAGTGCAACAGGGGGAAACACTGAAGCTTTCTTT
TRBV5-6	15	TRBD1	TRBJ1-4	NA	CASSVKQGLGEKLFF	TGTGCCAGCAGCGTGAAACAGGGGTTGGGTGAAAAACTGTTTTTT
TRBV7-2	16	TRBD2	TRBJ2-2	NA	CASSLGLAGFTGELFF	TGTGCCAGCAGCTTGGGGCTAGCGGGGTTCACCGGGGAGCTGTTTTTT
TRBV7-2	15	NA	TRBJ1-2	NA	CASSLMDQGRGGYTF	TGTGCCAGCAGCTTAATGGACCAGGGGAGGGGTGGCTACACCTTC
TRBV6-5	13	TRBD1	TRBJ1-2	NA	CASRLGGDYGYTF	TGTGCCAGCAGATTAGGGGGCGACTATGGCTACACCTTC
TRBV18	13	NA	TRBJ2-3	NA	CASSPTGSDTQYF	TGTGCCAGCTCACCAACAGGGTCAGATACGCAGTATTTT
TRBV7-2	15	NA	TRBJ2-7	NA	CASSYQRGAAYEQYF	TGTGCCAGCAGCTACCAACGGGGGGCGGCCTACGAGCAGTACTTC
TRBV4-1	16	TRBD1	TRBJ2-7	few	CASSQGRGQGRLRQYF	TGCGCCAGCAGCCAAGGAAGAGGACAGGGTAGATTACGGCAGTACTTC
TRBV19	13	TRBD1	TRBJ1-1	NA	CASEDRPRTEAFF	TGTGCCAGTGAGGACAGGCCGCGGACTGAAGCTTTCTTT
TRBV7-3	18	NA	TRBJ2-6	NA	CASSLIGDFYSGANVLTF	TGTGCCAGCAGCTTAATCGGGGATTTTTACTCTGGGGCCAACGTCCTGACTTTC
TRBV7-9	14	NA	TRBJ2-3	NA	CASSLQGSTDTQYF	TGTGCCAGCAGCTTGCAGGGGAGCACAGATACGCAGTATTTT
TRBV3-1/TRBV3-2	13	TRBD2	TRBJ2-1	NA	CASGQLAGNEQFF	TGTGCCAGCGGTCAACTAGCGGGGAATGAGCAGTTCTTC